The clone carrying this T cell receptor beta chain was counted once. This record belongs to a study of shared clonotypes between healthy human individuals. Study-wide context: Donors were a couple of women and three men aged 18 to 49.

With V trimmed by 6 bases and J by 1 base, 5 bases remained unmatched. The CDR3 covers 14 residues. Per the germline V gene, CDR1 is MNHNY and CDR2 is SVGAGI (reference sequence). TCRdb's table, derived via immunoSEQ multiplex PCR, lists solely in-frame clones and lacks some. Of some 500,000 clones in the sample, approximately 95% were seen once. This clonotype originated in a woman aged 25 to 45 in good health. J is TRBJ1-1 and V is TRBV6-6; the match to TRBD1 covers 7 bases. The sequenced sample was naive CD4+ T cells sorted from blood. Subset given: CD45RA+ positively selected. As DNA, the CDR3 is TGTGCCAGCAGCACGGGACAGAGGAACACTGAAGCTTTCTTT. It is translated as CASSTGQRNTEAFF.